This T cell receptor beta chain is from a study of OX40 agonist ivuxolimab in advanced cancers. With respect to the entire study: Ivuxolimab was a fully human IgG2 agonistic monoclonal antibody targeting the costimulatory receptor OX40 (CD134). Intravenous ivuxolimab was administered to patients every 2 weeks at six dose levels: 0.01, 0.1, 0.3, 1.5, 3 and 10 mg/kg. Of the 50 or so patients in dose escalation, around 19 had hepatocellular carcinoma, some 15 had melanoma, 9 had renal cell carcinoma and 9 had head and neck cancer. In the dose-escalation cohort, 75% to 85% of patients were male, and the mean age was 60 years with a range of roughly 23 to 79. Patients were allowed to have had prior anti-PD-1, anti-PD-L1 or anti-CTLA-4 therapy, and around 40% of the dose-escalation patients had previously received checkpoint inhibitors. Partial responses occurred in three dose-escalation patients: two with cutaneous melanoma and one with hepatocellular carcinoma. The purpose of peripheral TCRbeta sequencing was to test whether ivuxolimab changed TCR sequence diversity and led to clonal T-cell expansion. The paper reports the monotherapy dose-escalation portion (N of about 56 patients) of the phase I ivuxolimab trial. What the research found in general, with its limitations: At doses of 0.1 to 3.0 mg/kg, clonal expansion of both CD4+ and CD8+ blood T cells was observed from baseline to week 6. In the 0.1-3.0 mg/kg groups, partial responders had among the lowest normalized peripheral clonal expansion, particularly in CD8+ T cells. Which antigens the clonally expanded peripheral T cells were specific for was not determined. Low levels of normalized T-cell clonal expansion were also shown by some nonresponding patients. After ivuxolimab, more expanded clones were found on average in CD8+ T cells than in CD4+ T cells.

The trial excluded patients who had a history of autoimmune disease or who were on systemic immunosuppression. In every dose cohort, peripheral blood was drawn for TCR sequencing at baseline, cycle 4 day 1, and cycle 7 day 1. The samples were taken from a phase I, first-in-human, multicenter, open-label dose-escalation trial of ivuxolimab. The trial enrolled adults with locally advanced or metastatic head and neck squamous cell, hepatocellular, melanoma or renal cell carcinoma. Before TCR sequencing, CD4+ T cells and CD8+ T cells from peripheral blood were sorted into separate populations. From cysteine to phenylalanine, the CDR3 is 11 amino acids long. Only the CDR3 part of the read is kept: 33 bases, read in frame from the first base. Via the germline V gene (reference sequence), CDR1 is SEHNR and CDR2 FQNEAQ. V is pared back by 6 bases and J by 8 bases, with 8 bases lying between the germline termini.

About this clone: No antigen is known for it. Base qualities are missing; no much larger clone stands one base away.

To sequence the TCRbeta CDR3 region, genomic DNA was isolated from the sorted cells. TCRbeta CDR3 regions were sequenced using the immunoSEQ Assay. TCRdb obtained this table from immuneACCESS and retained in-frame rearrangements with V and J assigned. These tables miss some clones; where compared with another copy, unresolved V genes account for less than half of the shortfall, and the remainder is unexplained. The sample data list more than 45,000 clones, and 70% to 90% of these were observed just once. Together, the top ten hold roughly an eighth of the sample. The material was CD4+ or CD8+ T cells sorted from blood, obtained in a trial of the OX40 agonist ivuxolimab. This sequence originates from an adult with an advanced solid tumor such as melanoma, head and neck, liver or kidney cancer. The chain links TRBV7-9 with TRBJ2-1; the D gene cannot be named for sure. The bases read TGTGCCAGCAGGTACTTGGATGAGCAGTTCTTC. Its protein is CASRYLDEQFF. Where the CDR3 stops, the reference TRBV7-9 and TRBJ2-1 genes take over; the full variable domain is DTGVSQNPRHKITKRGQNVTFRCDPISEHNRLYWYRQTLGQGPEFLTYFQNEAQLEKSRLLSDRFSAERPKGSFSTLEIQRTEQGDSAMYLCASRYLDEQFFGPGTRLTVL.